Reported below is one T cell receptor beta chain. Measured with immunoSEQ multiplex PCR; TCRdb has only the in-frame clones, and not every one. This sample carries roughly 300,000 clones, 85% to 90% of them seen once, and the ten largest clones take around 9.3%. The study drew participants aged about 18 to 95 years from roughly 25 US areas. Clinical histories supplied by participants themselves formed the basis of cohort assignment. V was clipped by 5 bases and J by 7 bases, with 14 bases between them. Germline loops: CDR1 LNHDA, CDR2 SQIVND (reference sequence). This CDR3 is 13 amino acids long. These data belong to a study of blood T cell repertoires in COVID-19. Study details: Spain, Italy and the United States supplied samples that represented acute and convalescent COVID-19.

Sequences were obtained from PBMCs or T cells enriched from blood (not recorded which). This clonotype originated in a woman younger than 35 who had recovered from COVID-19. The chain carries TRBV19 and TRBJ1-1; D is unresolved. The CDR3 reads CASSPTVGVEAFF. Written as DNA, the CDR3 is TGTGCCAGTAGTCCGACCGTCGGGGTTGAAGCTTTCTTT.